This T cell receptor (beta chain) was identified in a study of graft-versus-host responses after intestinal transplantation. Study overall: Transplantation in recipients was multivisceral, liver-intestinal, or isolated intestinal.

TCRdb's copy holds only in-frame clones and misses some; the assay was immunoSEQ multiplex PCR. The table lists approximately 92,000 clones, about 90% of them singletons. Points from the study as a whole: Allografts of patients with graft-donor T cell macrochimerism showed high graft-versus-host to host-versus-graft clone ratios.

This clone was seen a few times. Its specificity is not known. The source was unstimulated CD8+ T cells sorted from spleen or lymph node cells, collected before intestinal transplant. The clonotype was recovered from a human donor who received an intestinal transplant.

For the CDR3, the DNA is TGTGCCAGCAGCCCCGGACCGAAAGGGGCTTTCTTT. Residues: CASSPGPKGAFF. The chain recombines TRBV6-5 with TRBJ1-1; no firm D call. Trimming removed 6 bases at V and 11 bases at J, with 16 bases between. CDR1 and CDR2 (germline): MNHEY, SVGAGI. There are 12 residues in the CDR3.